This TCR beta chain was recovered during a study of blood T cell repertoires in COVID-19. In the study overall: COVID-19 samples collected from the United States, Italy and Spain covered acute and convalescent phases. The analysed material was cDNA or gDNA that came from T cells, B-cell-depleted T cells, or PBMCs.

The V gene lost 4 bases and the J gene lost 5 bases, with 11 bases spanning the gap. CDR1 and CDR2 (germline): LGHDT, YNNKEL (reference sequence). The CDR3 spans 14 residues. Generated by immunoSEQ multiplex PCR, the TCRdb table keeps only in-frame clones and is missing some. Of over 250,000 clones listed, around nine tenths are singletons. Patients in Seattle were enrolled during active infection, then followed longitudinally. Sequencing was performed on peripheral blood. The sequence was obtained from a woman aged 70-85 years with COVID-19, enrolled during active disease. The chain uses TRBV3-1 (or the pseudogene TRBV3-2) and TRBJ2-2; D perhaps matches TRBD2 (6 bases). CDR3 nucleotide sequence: TGTGCCAGCAGCCCCCCGGCGGGGACCGGGGAGCTGTTTTTT. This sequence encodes CASSPPAGTGELFF.